This TCR beta chain was found in a study of CD8+ T cells in alopecia areata. Findings and caveats of the study: Just one nonresponder means the tie between baseline CD8+ expansion and response stays uncertain. Across lesional scalp, and particularly alopecia totalis/universalis, clonality surpassed that of normal scalp.

Extracted from the samples, RNA was reverse transcribed into cDNA to serve as the sequencing template. TCRdb's copy holds only in-frame clones and misses some; the assay was immunoSEQ multiplex PCR. The sample includes roughly 190,000 clones, approximately 60% of them seen just once. The CDR3 extends over 15 amino acids. Trimming took off 4 bases at V and 5 bases at J, with 15 bases between the two ends. Germline V lookup: CDR1 LNHNV, CDR2 YYDKDF (reference sequence). Regarding treatment: oral pan-JAK inhibitor, 5-10 mg twice daily. Note on this clone: Antigen specificity is unknown.

This TCR derives from a human donor with alopecia areata. The rearrangement joins TRBV15 to TRBJ2-1; tentative D call: TRBD2 (6 bases). The starting material was CD4+ T cells sorted from blood, obtained at week 4, from a patient treated with tofacitinib. The CDR3 reads CATSIGGGTHNEQFF. The DNA for the CDR3 is TGTGCCACCAGCATAGGTGGGGGGACTCACAATGAGCAGTTCTTC. The full variable domain, its missing parts supplied by reference TRBV15 and TRBJ2-1, is DAMVIQNPRYQVTQFGKPVTLSCSQTLNHNVMYWYQQKSSQAPKLLFHYYDKDFNNEADTPDNFQSRRPNTSFCFLDIRSPGLGDTAMYLCATSIGGGTHNEQFFGPGTRLTVL.